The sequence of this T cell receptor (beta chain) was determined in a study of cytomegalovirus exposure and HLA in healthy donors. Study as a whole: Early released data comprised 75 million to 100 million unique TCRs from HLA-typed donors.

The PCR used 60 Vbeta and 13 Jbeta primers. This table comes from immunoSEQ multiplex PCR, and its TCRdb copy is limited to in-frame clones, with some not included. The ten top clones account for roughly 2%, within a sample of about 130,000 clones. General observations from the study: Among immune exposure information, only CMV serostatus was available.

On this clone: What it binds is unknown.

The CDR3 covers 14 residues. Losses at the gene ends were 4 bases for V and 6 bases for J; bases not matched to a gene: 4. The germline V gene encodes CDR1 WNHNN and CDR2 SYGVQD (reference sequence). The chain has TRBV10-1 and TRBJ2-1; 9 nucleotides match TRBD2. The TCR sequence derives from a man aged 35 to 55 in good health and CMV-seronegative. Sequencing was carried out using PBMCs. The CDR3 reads CASSGSGRPNEQFF. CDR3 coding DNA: TGCGCCAGCAGTGGCAGCGGGAGGCCCAATGAGCAGTTCTTC.